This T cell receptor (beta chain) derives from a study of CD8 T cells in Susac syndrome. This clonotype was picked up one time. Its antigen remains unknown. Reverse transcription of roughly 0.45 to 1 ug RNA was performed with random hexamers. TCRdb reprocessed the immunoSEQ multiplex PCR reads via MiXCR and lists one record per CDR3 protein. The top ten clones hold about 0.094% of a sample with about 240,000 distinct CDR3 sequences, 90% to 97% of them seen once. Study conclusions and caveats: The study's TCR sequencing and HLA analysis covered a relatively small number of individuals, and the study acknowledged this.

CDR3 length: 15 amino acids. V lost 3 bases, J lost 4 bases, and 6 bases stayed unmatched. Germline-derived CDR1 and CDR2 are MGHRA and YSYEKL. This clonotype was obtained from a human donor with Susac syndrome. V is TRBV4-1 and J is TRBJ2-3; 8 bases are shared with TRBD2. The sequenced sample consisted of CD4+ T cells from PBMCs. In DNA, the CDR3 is TGCGCCAGCAGCCAGCTCGGACTAGCAGCAGATACGCAGTATTTT. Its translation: CASSQLGLAADTQYF.